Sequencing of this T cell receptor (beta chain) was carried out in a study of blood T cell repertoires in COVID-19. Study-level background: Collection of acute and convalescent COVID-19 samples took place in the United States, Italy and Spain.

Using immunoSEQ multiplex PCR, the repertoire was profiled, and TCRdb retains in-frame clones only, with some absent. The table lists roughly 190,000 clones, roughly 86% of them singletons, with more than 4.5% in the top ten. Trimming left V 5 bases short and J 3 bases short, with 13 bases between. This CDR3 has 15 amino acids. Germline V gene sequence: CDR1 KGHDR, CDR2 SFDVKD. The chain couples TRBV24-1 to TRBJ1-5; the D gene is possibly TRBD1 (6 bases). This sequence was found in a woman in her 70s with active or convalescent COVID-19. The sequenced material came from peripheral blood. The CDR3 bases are TGTGCCACCAGTGGCGCAGCGGGGGCCAATCAGCCCCAGCATTTT. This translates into CATSGAAGANQPQHF.